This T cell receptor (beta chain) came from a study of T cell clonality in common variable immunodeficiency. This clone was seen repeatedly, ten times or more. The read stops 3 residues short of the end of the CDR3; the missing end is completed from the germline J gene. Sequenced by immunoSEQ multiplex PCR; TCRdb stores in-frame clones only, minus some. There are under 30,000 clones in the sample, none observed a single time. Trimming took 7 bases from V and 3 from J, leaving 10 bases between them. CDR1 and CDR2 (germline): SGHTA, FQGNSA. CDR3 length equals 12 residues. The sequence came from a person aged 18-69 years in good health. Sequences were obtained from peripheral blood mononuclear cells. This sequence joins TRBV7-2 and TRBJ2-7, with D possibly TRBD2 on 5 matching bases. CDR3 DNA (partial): TGTGCCAGCACCCCCCGGGGCTACGAG. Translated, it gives CASTPRGYE. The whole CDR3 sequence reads CASTPRGYEQYF.